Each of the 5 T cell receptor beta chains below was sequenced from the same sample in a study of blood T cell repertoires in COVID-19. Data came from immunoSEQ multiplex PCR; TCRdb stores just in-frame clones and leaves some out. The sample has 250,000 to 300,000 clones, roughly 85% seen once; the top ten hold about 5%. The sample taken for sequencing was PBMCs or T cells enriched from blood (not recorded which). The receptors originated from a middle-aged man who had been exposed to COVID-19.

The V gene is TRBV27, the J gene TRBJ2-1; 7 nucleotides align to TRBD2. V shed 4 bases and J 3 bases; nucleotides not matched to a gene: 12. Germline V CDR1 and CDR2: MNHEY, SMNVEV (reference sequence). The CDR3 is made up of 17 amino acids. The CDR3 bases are TGTGCCAGCAGTTCCCCGGGGGGAGCGGGAAACTACAATGAGCAGTTCTTC. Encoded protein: CASSSPGGAGNYNEQFF.

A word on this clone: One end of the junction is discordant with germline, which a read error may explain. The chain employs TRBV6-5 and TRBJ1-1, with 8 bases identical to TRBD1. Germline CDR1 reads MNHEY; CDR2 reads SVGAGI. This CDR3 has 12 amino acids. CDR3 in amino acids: CASSEIYGGQVF. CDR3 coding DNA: TGTGCCAGCTCCGAAATTTACGGGGGACAGGTCTTT.

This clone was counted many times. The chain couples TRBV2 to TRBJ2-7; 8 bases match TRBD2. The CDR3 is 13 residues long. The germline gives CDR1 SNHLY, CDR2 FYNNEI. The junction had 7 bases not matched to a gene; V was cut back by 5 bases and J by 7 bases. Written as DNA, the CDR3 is TGTGCCAGCAGTAACGGGAGGGCCGTTGAGCAGTACTTC. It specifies CASSNGRAVEQYF.

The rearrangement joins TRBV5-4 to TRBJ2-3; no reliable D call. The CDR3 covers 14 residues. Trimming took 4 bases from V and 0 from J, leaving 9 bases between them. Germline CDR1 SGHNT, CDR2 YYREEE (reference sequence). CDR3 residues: CASSRSTSTDTQYF. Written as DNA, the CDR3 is TGTGCCAGCAGCCGGTCCACTAGCACAGATACGCAGTATTTT.

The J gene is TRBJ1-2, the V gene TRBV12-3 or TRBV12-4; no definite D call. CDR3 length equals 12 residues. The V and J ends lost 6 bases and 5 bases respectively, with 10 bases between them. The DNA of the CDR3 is TGTGCCAGCAGCCCCCGGGATTATGGCTACACCTTC. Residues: CASSPRDYGYTF.